A selection of T cell receptor beta chains follows, all from one sample in a study of beta chain features in type 1 diabetes. Here immunoSEQ multiplex PCR was the method, and the copy in TCRdb shows in-frame clones only, minus some. This table holds a few hundred thousand clones, 8.5% to 10% found once. Sequencing was performed on central memory CD4+ T cells from blood. The receptors originated from a man aged 30 to 45 with type 1 diabetes. CDR3s include the opening cysteine and the closing phenylalanine or tryptophan. D genes are given only for firm matches. Clone size is not always given. Where it is, it says once, few, many or a class for expanded clones.

V gene	D gene	clone size	J gene	CDR3 DNA	CDR3 protein
TRBV4-3	.	few	TRBJ2-5	TGCGCCAGCAGCCTGACTCACCAAGAGACCCAGTACTTC	CASSLTHQETQYF
TRBV18	TRBD1	few	TRBJ2-5	TGTGCCAGCTCCCTGGGGGCAGGGGGCCGGAGAGAGACCCAGTACTTC	CASSLGAGGRRETQYF
TRBV27	TRBD2	.	TRBJ2-3	TGTGCCAGCAGTACGCCGACTAGCGGGAGAGATACGCAGTATTTT	CASSTPTSGRDTQYF
TRBV28	.	many	TRBJ2-1	TGTGCCAGCAGTCCCCGGGACATCCTACACGGAGATGAGCAGTTCTTC	CASSPRDILHGDEQFF
TRBV6-1	.	.	TRBJ1-5	TGTGCCAGCAGTGAAGGGGTGGGACGCGGGAACAATCAGCCCCAGCATTTT	CASSEGVGRGNNQPQHF
TRBV2	.	few	TRBJ2-7	TGTGCCAGCAGGGAACAGGGCCCTTACGAGCAGTACTTC	CASREQGPYEQYF
TRBV7-2	.	few	TRBJ1-6	TGTGCCAGCAGCGTGGACAATTCTAATTCACCCCTCCACTTT	CASSVDNSNSPLHF
TRBV4-3	TRBD1	few	TRBJ2-7	TGCGCCAGCAGCGCCCGGGACAGGGGTTACGAGCAGTACTTC	CASSARDRGYEQYF
TRBV11-2	.	few	TRBJ2-1	TGTGCCAGCAGCTTACAGGGTACGGGCGATGAGCAGTTCTTC	CASSLQGTGDEQFF
TRBV6-5	.	.	TRBJ2-7	TGTGCCAGCAGTTACTACGGGAGTTACGAGCAGTACTTC	CASSYYGSYEQYF
TRBV10-3	.	.	TRBJ2-2	TGTGCCAGCAGCCCCAGGGGAACCGGGGAGCTGTTTTTT	CASSPRGTGELFF
TRBV10-3	.	many	TRBJ2-1	TGTGCCATCAGTGGTGGAGGCGGGGAGCAGTTCTTC	CAISGGGGEQFF
TRBV2	.	few	TRBJ1-2	TGTGCCAGCACTGAGGCCCCGGGTTTAGTCAACTATGGCTACACCTTC	CASTEAPGLVNYGYTF
TRBV4-3	.	few	TRBJ2-5	TGCGCCAGCAGCCAAGATCATCGGTCGAATCAAGAGACCCAGTACTTC	CASSQDHRSNQETQYF
TRBV5-5	.	.	TRBJ1-4	TGTGCCAGCAGCATTGACAGATCTAATGAAAAACTGTTTTTT	CASSIDRSNEKLFF
TRBV18	.	.	TRBJ2-7	TGTGCCAGCTCACCACTGCGGACAGCTTCCTACGAGCAGTACTTC	CASSPLRTASYEQYF
TRBV18	TRBD1	few	TRBJ2-7	TGTGCCAGCTCACGGGAACAGGGGGCGGTCGAGCAGTACTTC	CASSREQGAVEQYF